Sequencing of this T cell receptor beta chain was carried out in a study of ipilimumab plus nivolumab after autologous stem cell transplantation. Study as a whole: Patients received a median of roughly 5 ipilimumab and roughly eight nivolumab doses. The myeloma cohort included high-risk transplant-naive patients and patients relapsing within 3 years of a first autologous transplant.

As for this clone: Other DNA sequences in this sample translate to the same CDR3.

Repertoires were generated with immunoSEQ multiplex PCR, while TCRdb's copy carries only in-frame clones and drops some. The sample gives about 40,000 clones, roughly 92% of which show up once; under 0.9% is in the top ten. Checkpoint therapy with ipilimumab 1 mg/kg began 14 to 28 days after transplant. Patients received nivolumab 3 mg/kg at weeks 1, 4, 7, 10, then fortnightly to week 26. Trimming cost V 5 bases and J 0 bases, with 16 bases left between them. Germline V gene sequence: CDR1 SEHNR, CDR2 FQNEAQ (reference sequence). CDR3 length equals 16 residues. The sequences come from PBMCs, collected in a trial of ipilimumab plus nivolumab as post-transplant consolidation. This chain uses TRBV7-9 with TRBJ1-1; a possible D gene is TRBD1 (6 bases). The sequence was collected from a male donor with multiple myeloma. CDR3 residues: CASSAPQGTMNTEAFF. CDR3 DNA sequence: TGTGCCAGCAGCGCGCCACAGGGAACTATGAACACTGAAGCTTTCTTT.